This TCR beta chain was recorded in a study of T cells in Graves' hyperthyroidism and ophthalmopathy. Germline V gene sequence: CDR1 MGHRA, CDR2 YSYEKL. CDR3 length equals 14 residues. Trimming removed 2 bases from V and 11 bases from J; junction bases left unmatched: 11. Researchers took RNA transcripts and amplified the TCR beta CDR3 regions from them. The study used the HTBI primer set for a first-round RT-PCR of the TCR CDR3. In TCRdb, the multiplex PCR reads were re-called with MiXCR into one record per CDR3 protein. The table includes about 270,000 distinct CDR3 sequences, approximately 20% detected once.

The sample comprised blood. The sequence derives from a man younger than 45 with Graves' ophthalmopathy. J is TRBJ1-1 and V is TRBV4-1, with 7 bases matching TRBD1. The CDR3 DNA sequence: TGCGCCAGCAGCCAATCCTCAGGGGGACTGTCGGCTTTCTTT. It yields the protein CASSQSSGGLSAFF.